These 10 T cell receptor beta chains originate from one sample sequenced in a study of CD8+ T cells in alopecia areata. Isolated RNA was reverse transcribed into cDNA used as the sequencing template. Generated by immunoSEQ multiplex PCR, the TCRdb table keeps only in-frame clones and is missing some. The sample comprises 90,000 to 100,000 clones, 61% of which are singletons, and about 16% rests with the top ten. As for treatment: oral pan-JAK inhibitor, 5-10 mg twice daily. The material was CD8+ T cells sorted from blood, obtained at week 4, from a patient treated with tofacitinib. These receptor sequences come from a human donor with alopecia areata.

This CDR3 reads CASSEDDGQPQHF. In DNA, the CDR3 is TGTGCCAGCAGTGAAGACGATGGTCAGCCCCAGCATTTT. The rearrangement uses TRBV6-1 and TRBJ1-5; D is uncertain. Trimming took 1 base from V and 6 from J, leaving 7 bases between them. The CDR3 runs 13 residues. Per the germline V gene, CDR1 is MNHNS and CDR2 is SASEGT.

The chain couples TRBV7-6 to TRBJ2-2; 9 bases are a match to TRBD1. With V trimmed by 5 bases and J by 3 bases, 4 bases remained unmatched. Germline values: CDR1 SGHVS, CDR2 FNYEAQ. The CDR3 spans 15 residues. The CDR3 is CASSPGQGYTGELFF. The CDR3 nucleotides are TGTGCCAGCAGCCCAGGACAGGGGTACACCGGGGAGCTGTTTTTT.

V usage is TRBV9 and J usage is TRBJ2-5; D not certain. Trimming removed 3 bases from V and 2 bases from J, with 11 bases in between. CDR1 SGDLS and CDR2 YYNGEE come from the germline V gene. This CDR3 is 14 amino acids long. In DNA, the CDR3 is TGTGCCAGCAGCGGGGCTAGTGGGCAAGAGACCCAGTACTTC. It encodes CASSGASGQETQYF.

The sample holds many counts of this clone. The chain uses TRBV10-3 and TRBJ1-6; 7 nucleotides align to TRBD1. Germline loops: CDR1 ENHRY, CDR2 SYGVKD. The CDR3 consists of 15 residues. V dropped 2 bases and J dropped 3; count of bases not matched to a gene: 1. CDR3 region: CAISEGQDYNSPLHF. In DNA form, the CDR3 reads TGTGCCATCAGTGAGGGACAGGACTATAATTCACCCCTCCACTTT.

The CDR3 is CASSQSRGSGYTF. The CDR3 nucleotides read TGTGCCAGCAGCCAAAGCAGAGGTTCCGGCTACACCTTC. The chain uses TRBV9 and TRBJ1-2; unclear D gene. V gave up 4 bases and J gave up 8 bases, with 15 bases separating them. The CDR3 length is 13 residues. The germline gives CDR1 SGDLS, CDR2 YYNGEE.

The rearrangement joins TRBV5-1 to TRBJ2-7; D is unresolved. Trimming pared 1 base from V and 5 bases from J, leaving 13 bases between. The CDR3 consists of 14 residues. Germline CDR1 is SGHRS and CDR2 is YFSETQ. The CDR3 sequence: CASSLNQAPHEQYF. The CDR3 DNA reads TGCGCCAGCAGCTTGAACCAGGCGCCTCACGAGCAGTACTTC.

This clone was seen a handful of times. This chain's CDR3 is CASKMMPGHLTSGNTIYF. In nucleotides, the CDR3 is TGTGCCAGCAAGATGATGCCGGGACACCTTACCTCTGGAAACACCATATATTTT. This chain connects TRBV2 to TRBJ1-3, with TRBD1 as a possible D gene (6 bases). CDR1 SNHLY and CDR2 FYNNEI come from the germline V gene. This CDR3 comprises 18 residues. Trimming pared 7 bases from V and 0 bases from J, leaving 22 bases between.

The J gene is TRBJ1-1, the V gene TRBV4-2, with D unresolved. There are 15 residues in the CDR3. Germline values: CDR1 LGHNA, CDR2 YNFKEQ. Trimming pared 0 bases from V and 1 base from J, leaving 9 bases between. This chain's CDR3 is CASSQDIRKNTEAFF. The CDR3, as DNA: TGTGCCAGCAGCCAAGATATACGGAAGAACACTGAAGCTTTCTTT.

V is TRBV7-6 and J is TRBJ1-1, with D hard to call. Looked up from germline, CDR1 is SGHVS and CDR2 is FNYEAQ. CDR3 length: 14 residues. V was trimmed by 5 bases and J by 1 base, leaving 11 bases between them. The CDR3, as DNA: TGTGCCAGCAGCCGCGCCGGGGAGAACACTGAAGCTTTCTTT. This sequence encodes CASSRAGENTEAFF.

The V call is TRBV5-1, the J call TRBJ1-2; perhaps TRBD1 as D (5 bases). This CDR3 is built from 15 residues. The germline gives CDR1 SGHRS, CDR2 YFSETQ. V was trimmed by 4 bases and J by 8 bases, leaving 21 bases between them. CDR3 in DNA: TGCGCCAGCAGCATAAAACCCGGGACTCAGGGCGGCTACACCTTC. The encoded protein is CASSIKPGTQGGYTF.